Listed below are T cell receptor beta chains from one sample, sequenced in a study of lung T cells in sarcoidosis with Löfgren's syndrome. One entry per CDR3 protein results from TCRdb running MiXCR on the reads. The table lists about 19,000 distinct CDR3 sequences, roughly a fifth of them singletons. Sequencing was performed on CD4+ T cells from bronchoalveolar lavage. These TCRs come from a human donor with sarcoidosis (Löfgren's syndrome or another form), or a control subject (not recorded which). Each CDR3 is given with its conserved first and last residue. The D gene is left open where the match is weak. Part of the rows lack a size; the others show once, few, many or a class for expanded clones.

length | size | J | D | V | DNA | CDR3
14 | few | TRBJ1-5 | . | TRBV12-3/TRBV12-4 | TGTGCCAGCATTCCCACGGGGCCGCATCAGCCCCAGCATTTT | CASIPTGPHQPQHF
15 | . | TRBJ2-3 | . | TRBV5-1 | TGCGCCAGCAGCACGTCCGGCTCTAGCACAGATACGCAGTATTTT | CASSTSGSSTDTQYF
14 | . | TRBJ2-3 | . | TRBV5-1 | TGCGCCAGCAGCACACCCGACGGCTCGATAGCGCAGTATTTT | CASSTPDGSIAQYF
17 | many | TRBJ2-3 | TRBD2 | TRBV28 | TGTGCCAGCAGTCCCTGGACTAGCGGGAGGGGCACAGATACGCAGTATTTT | CASSPWTSGRGTDTQYF
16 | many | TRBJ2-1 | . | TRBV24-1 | TGTGCCACCAGTGATCCTGGACTCGAAAATTGGAATGAGCAGTTCTTC | CATSDPGLENWNEQFF
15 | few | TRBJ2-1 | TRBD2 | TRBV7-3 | TGTGCCAGCAGCTTAACTCTAGCGGGACTGGGTGAGCAGTTCTTC | CASSLTLAGLGEQFF
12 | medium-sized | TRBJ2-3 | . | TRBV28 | TGTGCCAGCAGTTTTAGCACAGATACGCAGTATTTT | CASSFSTDTQYF
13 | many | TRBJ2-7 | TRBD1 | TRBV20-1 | TGCAGTGCTAGGGGCAGGGGGCTCTACGAGCAGTACTTC | CSARGRGLYEQYF
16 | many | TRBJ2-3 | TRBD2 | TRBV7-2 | TGTGCCAGCAGGGACGCTAGCGGAGGTGGGCTGGATACGCAGTATTTT | CASRDASGGGLDTQYF
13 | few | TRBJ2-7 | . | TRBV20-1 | TGCAGTGCTACCGATAGTCCCGGCCACGAGCAGTACTTC | CSATDSPGHEQYF
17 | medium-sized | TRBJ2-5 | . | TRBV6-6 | TGTGCCAGCAGTTACTCGAATAGTGGGGGGCGCCGGGAGACCCAGTACTTC | CASSYSNSGGRRETQYF
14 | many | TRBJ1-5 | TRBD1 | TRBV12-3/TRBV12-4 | TGTGCCAGCAGTCTACAGGGGGAGCATCAGCCCCAGCATTTT | CASSLQGEHQPQHF
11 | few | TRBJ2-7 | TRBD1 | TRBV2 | TGTGCCAGCAGTGGGGACAGGGAGCAGTACTTC | CASSGDREQYF
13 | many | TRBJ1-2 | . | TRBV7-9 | TGTGCCAGCAGCCCCTCTGCGGGACATTTCTACACCTTC | CASSPSAGHFYTF
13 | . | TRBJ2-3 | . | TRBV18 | TGTGCCGGCTCGCAACCTGGCACAGATACGCAGTATTTT | CAGSQPGTDTQYF
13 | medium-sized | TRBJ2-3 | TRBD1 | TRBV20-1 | TGCAGTGCTTCCGACAGGGGCACAGATACGCAGTATTTT | CSASDRGTDTQYF
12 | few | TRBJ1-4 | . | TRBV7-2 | TGTGCCGGCAGCCCGGCCCCGGGACACCTTCTATTT | CAGSPAPGHLLF
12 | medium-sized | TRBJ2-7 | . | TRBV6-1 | TGTGCCAGCATGATCTCCGGGTACGAGCAGTACTTC | CASMISGYEQYF
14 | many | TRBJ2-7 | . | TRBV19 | TGTGCCAGTAGTATTGCGGCGAACTCCTACGAGCAGTACTTC | CASSIAANSYEQYF
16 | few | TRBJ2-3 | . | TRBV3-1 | TGTGCCAGCAGCCAAGATCTGTACGGGATCACAGATACGCAGTATTTT | CASSQDLYGITDTQYF
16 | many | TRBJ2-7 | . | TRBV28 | TGTGCCAGCAGTGCCCCCGGCAGGCGCGCAATCTACGAGCAGTACTTC | CASSAPGRRAIYEQYF
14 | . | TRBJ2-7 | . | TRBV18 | TGTGCCAGCTCACCGGGGAATTGGATTTACGAGCAGTACTTC | CASSPGNWIYEQYF
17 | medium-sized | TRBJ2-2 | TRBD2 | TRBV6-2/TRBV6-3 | TGTGCCAGCATTTTTACTAGCGGGACAACAAACACCGGGGAGCTGTTTTTT | CASIFTSGTTNTGELFF
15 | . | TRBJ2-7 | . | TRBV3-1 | TGTGCCAGCAGCCAACCGGCCACCTTGACGTACGAGCAGTACTTC | CASSQPATLTYEQYF
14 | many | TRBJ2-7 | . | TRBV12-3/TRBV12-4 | TGTGCCAGCACCAGGCGAGGACAGACCTACGAGCAGTACTTC | CASTRRGQTYEQYF
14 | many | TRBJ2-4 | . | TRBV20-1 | TGCAGTGCTAGAGAGGGGGTGGCCAAAAACATTCAGTACTTC | CSAREGVAKNIQYF
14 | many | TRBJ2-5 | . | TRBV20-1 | TGCAGTGCTAGAGTTCGGCGATTCGCGCAGACCCAGTACTTC | CSARVRRFAQTQYF
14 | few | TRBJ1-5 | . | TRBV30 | TGTGCCTGGAGTGTAAGGTCCGGTAATCAGCCCCAGCATTTT | CAWSVRSGNQPQHF
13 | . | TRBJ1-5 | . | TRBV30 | TGTGCCTGGAGTGTAGCTATCAGTCAGCCCCAGCATTTT | CAWSVAISQPQHF
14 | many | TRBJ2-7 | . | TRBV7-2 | TGTGCCAGCAGCTTAGATTGGTCCGCCTACGAGCAGTACTTC | CASSLDWSAYEQYF
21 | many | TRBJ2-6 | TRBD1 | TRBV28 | TGTGCCAGCATTTCTAACGTCGGAATGGGACAGGCAAGCTCTGGGGCCAACGTCCTGACTTTC | CASISNVGMGQASSGANVLTF
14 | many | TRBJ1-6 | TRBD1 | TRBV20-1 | TGCAGTGCTAGAGTCCCTGACAGGGTTTCACCCCTCCACTTT | CSARVPDRVSPLHF
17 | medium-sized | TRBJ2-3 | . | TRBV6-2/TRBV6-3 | TGTGCCAGCAGTTACGGCCCGGCCGACGCTAGCACAGATACGCAGTATTTT | CASSYGPADASTDTQYF
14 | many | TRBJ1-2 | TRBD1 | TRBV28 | TGTGCCAGCAGTTCGGGACAGTCGGACTATGGCTACACCTTC | CASSSGQSDYGYTF
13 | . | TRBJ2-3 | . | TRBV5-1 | TGCGCCAGCAGCTTGGGTTTCTTGGATACGCAGTATTTT | CASSLGFLDTQYF
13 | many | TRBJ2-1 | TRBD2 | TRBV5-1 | TGCGCCAGCAGCTTGGATGCGGGAGAAGAGCAGTTCTTC | CASSLDAGEEQFF
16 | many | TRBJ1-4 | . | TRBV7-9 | TGTGCCAGCAGCCCAAGGGGCGGGAGCCCCAATGAAAAACTGTTTTTT | CASSPRGGSPNEKLFF
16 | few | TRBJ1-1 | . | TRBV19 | TGTGCCAGTAGTCGCAGCCCCTGGGACACCGGATCTGAAGCTTTCTTT | CASSRSPWDTGSEAFF
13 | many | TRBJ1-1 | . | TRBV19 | TGTGCCAGTAGTGGACAATTGAACACTGAAGCTTTCTTT | CASSGQLNTEAFF
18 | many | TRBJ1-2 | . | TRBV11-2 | TGTGCCAGCAGCTTGGGTCTGCAGACTAAAATTCAGATCTATGGCTACACCTTC | CASSLGLQTKIQIYGYTF
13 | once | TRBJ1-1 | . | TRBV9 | TGTGCCAGCAGCCCCAGGCTGGGCACTGAAGCTCTCTTT | CASSPRLGTEALF
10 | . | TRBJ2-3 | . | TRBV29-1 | TGCAGCGTTGCGGTAGATACGCAGTATTTT | CSVAVDTQYF
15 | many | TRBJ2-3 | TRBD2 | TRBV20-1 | TGCAGTGGGGGGATTGGCGGGAGCCTCCCAGATACGCAGTATTTT | CSGGIGGSLPDTQYF
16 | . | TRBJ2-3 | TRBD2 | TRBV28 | TGTGCCAGCAGTCAGGGACTAGCAGCTAGCACAGATACGCAGTATTTT | CASSQGLAASTDTQYF
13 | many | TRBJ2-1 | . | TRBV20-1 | TGCAGTGCTAGAGTCCATACAACGGATGAGCAGTTCTTC | CSARVHTTDEQFF
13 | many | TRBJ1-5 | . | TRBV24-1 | TGTGCCACCAGTGATCGCCCGAATCAGCCCCAGCATTTT | CATSDRPNQPQHF
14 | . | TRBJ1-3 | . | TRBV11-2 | TGTGCCAGCAGCTTAGGCCAGGGAGGAAACACCATATATTTT | CASSLGQGGNTIYF
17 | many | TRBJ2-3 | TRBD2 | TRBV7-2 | TGTGCCAGCAGCTCAATCACTCGGACTAGCGGGAGAGATACGCAGTATTTT | CASSSITRTSGRDTQYF
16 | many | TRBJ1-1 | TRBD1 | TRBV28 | TGTGCCAGCAGTTTAGCCCTGACAGGGCTGAACACTGAAGCTTTCTTT | CASSLALTGLNTEAFF
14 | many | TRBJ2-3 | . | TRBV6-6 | TGTGCCAGCAGTTACTCGTGGGGCACAGATACGCAGTATTTT | CASSYSWGTDTQYF
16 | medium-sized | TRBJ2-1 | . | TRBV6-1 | TGTGCCAGCAGTGTCCCCCGTTCTAGCTCCTACAATGAGCAGTTCTTC | CASSVPRSSSYNEQFF
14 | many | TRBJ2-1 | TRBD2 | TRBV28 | TGTGCCAGCAGGCTAGCGGGAGGCCTCAATGAGCAGTTCTTC | CASRLAGGLNEQFF